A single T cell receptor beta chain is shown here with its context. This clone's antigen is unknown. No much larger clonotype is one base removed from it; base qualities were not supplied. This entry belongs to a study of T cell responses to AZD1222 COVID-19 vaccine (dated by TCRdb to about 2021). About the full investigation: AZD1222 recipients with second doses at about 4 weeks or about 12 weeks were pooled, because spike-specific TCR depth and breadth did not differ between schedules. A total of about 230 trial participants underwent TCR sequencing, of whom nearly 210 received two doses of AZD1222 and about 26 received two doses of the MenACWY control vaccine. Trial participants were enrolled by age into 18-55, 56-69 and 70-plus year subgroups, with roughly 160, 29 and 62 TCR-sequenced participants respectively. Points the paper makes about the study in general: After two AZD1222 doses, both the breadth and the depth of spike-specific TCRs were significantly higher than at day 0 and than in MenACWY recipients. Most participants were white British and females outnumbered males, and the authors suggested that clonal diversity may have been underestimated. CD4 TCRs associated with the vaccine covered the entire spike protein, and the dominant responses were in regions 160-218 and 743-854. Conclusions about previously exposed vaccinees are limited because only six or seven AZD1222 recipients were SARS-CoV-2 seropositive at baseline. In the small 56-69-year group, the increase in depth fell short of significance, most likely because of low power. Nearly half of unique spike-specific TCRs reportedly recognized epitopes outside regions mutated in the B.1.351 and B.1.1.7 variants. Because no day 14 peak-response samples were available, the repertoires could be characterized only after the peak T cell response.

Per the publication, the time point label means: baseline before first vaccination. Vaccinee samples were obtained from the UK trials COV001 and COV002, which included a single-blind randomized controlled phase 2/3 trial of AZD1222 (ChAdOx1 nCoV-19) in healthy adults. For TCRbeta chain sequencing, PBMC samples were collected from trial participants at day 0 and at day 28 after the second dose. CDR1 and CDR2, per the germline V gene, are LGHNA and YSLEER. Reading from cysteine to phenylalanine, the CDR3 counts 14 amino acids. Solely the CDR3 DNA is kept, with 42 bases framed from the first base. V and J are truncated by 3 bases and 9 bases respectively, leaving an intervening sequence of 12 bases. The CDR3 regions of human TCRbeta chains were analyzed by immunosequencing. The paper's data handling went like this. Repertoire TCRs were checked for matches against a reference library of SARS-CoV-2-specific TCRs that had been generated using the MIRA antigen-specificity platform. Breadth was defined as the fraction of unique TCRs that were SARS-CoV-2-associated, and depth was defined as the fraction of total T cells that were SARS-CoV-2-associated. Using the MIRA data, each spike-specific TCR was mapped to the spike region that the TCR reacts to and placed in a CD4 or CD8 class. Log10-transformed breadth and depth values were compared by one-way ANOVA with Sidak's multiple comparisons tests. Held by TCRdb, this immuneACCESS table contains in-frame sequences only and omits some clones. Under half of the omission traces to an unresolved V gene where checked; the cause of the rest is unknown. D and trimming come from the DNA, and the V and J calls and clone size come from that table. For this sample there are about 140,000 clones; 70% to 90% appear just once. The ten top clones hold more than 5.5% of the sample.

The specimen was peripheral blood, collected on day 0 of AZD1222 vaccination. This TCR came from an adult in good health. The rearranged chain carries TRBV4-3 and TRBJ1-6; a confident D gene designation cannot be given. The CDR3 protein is CASSHRAPSSPLHF. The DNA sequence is TGCGCCAGCAGCCATCGGGCCCCAAGTTCACCCCTCCACTTT.